The 27 T cell receptor beta chains reported below all come from one sample, sequenced in a study of shared clonotypes between healthy human individuals. The repertoire was sequenced with immunoSEQ multiplex PCR; TCRdb's copy has only in-frame clones and lacks some. Among some 2,000,000 clones, 85% to 95% were seen once, and the ten largest hold 0.1% to 0.15%. The sequenced material came from naive CD4+ T cells sorted from blood. Subset described: CD45RA+ positively selected. All receptors come from a man in his late teens or twenties in good health.

The chain is built from TRBV5-4 and TRBJ1-2, with TRBD1 identical over 8 bases. The V and J ends lost 4 bases and 10 bases, in that order; junction bases with no gene match: 9. The CDR3 contains 13 residues. Germline V lookup: CDR1 SGHNT, CDR2 YYREEE (reference sequence). CDR3 nucleotide sequence: TGTGCCAGCAGCCACCCAGGGGGCGGGGACTACACCTTC. Translated, it gives CASSHPGGGDYTF.

The chain recombines TRBV30 with TRBJ1-2; weak D call: TRBD1 (6 bases). Germline V gene lookup returns CDR1 GTSNPN and CDR2 SVGIG (reference sequence). CDR3 length: 12 amino acids. V dropped 5 bases and J dropped 4 bases, with 11 bases sitting between them. The CDR3 nucleotides read TGTGCCTGGGGAACAGGGAGCTATGGCTACACCTTC. Protein: CAWGTGSYGYTF.

V usage is TRBV2 and J usage is TRBJ2-3; no clear D. Trimming removed 7 bases at V and 3 bases at J, with 17 bases between. From germline, CDR1 is SNHLY and CDR2 FYNNEI. The CDR3 length is 15 residues. The CDR3 is CASILELFRTDTQYF. CDR3 in DNA: TGTGCCAGCATTTTAGAGCTCTTTAGAACAGATACGCAGTATTTT.

This clone was picked up one time. The V and J genes are TRBV5-1 and TRBJ2-5; tentatively, D is TRBD2 (5 bases). The CDR3 contains 16 residues. Germline V gene sequence: CDR1 SGHRS, CDR2 YFSETQ. Trimming stripped 4 bases from V and 0 bases from J, with 16 bases between. CDR3 sequence (DNA): TGCGCCAGCAGCCTTGGCATTCGCGGGTACCAAGAGACCCAGTACTTC. It encodes CASSLGIRGYQETQYF. Supplemented by reference TRBV5-1 and TRBJ2-5, the full variable domain reads KAGVTQTPRYLIKTRGQQVTLSCSPISGHRSVSWYQQTPGQGLQFLFEYFSETQRNKGNFPGRFSGRQFSNSRSEMNVSTLELGDSALYLCASSLGIRGYQETQYFGPGTRLLVL.

The rearrangement links TRBV7-9 to TRBJ2-7; D perhaps matches TRBD2 (6 bases). Trimming left V 1 base short and J 2 bases short, with 12 bases between. There are 15 residues in the CDR3. Germline values: CDR1 SEHNR, CDR2 FQNEAQ (reference sequence). The CDR3 sequence: CASSLGGINPYEQYF. Here the CDR3 DNA reads TGTGCCAGCAGCTTAGGCGGGATTAACCCCTACGAGCAGTACTTC. The full variable domain, its missing parts supplied by reference TRBV7-9 and TRBJ2-7, is DTGVSQNPRHKITKRGQNVTFRCDPISEHNRLYWYRQTLGQGPEFLTYFQNEAQLEKSRLLSDRFSAERPKGSFSTLEIQRTEQGDSAMYLCASSLGGINPYEQYFGPGTRLTVT.

Details on this clone: The sample has other DNA sequences that encode this CDR3 too. The CDR3 DNA reads as TGTGCCAGCAGGGGTACTGCGAACACTGAAGCTTTCTTT. Encoded protein: CASRGTANTEAFF. The rearrangement joins TRBV6-5 to TRBJ1-1, with D uncertain. Germline CDR1 and CDR2: MNHEY and SVGAGI. The CDR3 has 13 residues. Trimming took off 6 bases at V and 1 base at J, with 9 bases between the two ends.

This chain connects TRBV5-1 to TRBJ2-7, with 13 bases identical to TRBD2. Looked up from germline, CDR1 is SGHRS and CDR2 is YFSETQ. V was clipped by 4 bases and J by 7 bases; unmatched bases: 11. This CDR3 is built from 16 residues. This CDR3 reads CASSTGTSGILGEQYF. The CDR3 DNA is TGCGCCAGCAGCACTGGGACTAGCGGGATCCTCGGGGAGCAGTACTTC.

About this clone itself: The same CDR3 can be traced to other DNA sequences in this sample. The chain couples TRBV7-2 to TRBJ2-1; TRBD2 agrees at 14 bases. Germline V gene data show CDR1 as SGHTA and CDR2 as FQGNSA. J lost 8 bases, V lost 4 bases, and 4 bases had no gene match. The CDR3 loop spans 15 amino acids. The CDR3 nucleotides are TGTGCCAGCAGCTCGGGACTAGCGGGAGTGGATGAGCAGTTCTTC. Translation gives CASSSGLAGVDEQFF.

The genes are TRBV5-4 and TRBJ2-1; D is possibly TRBD1 or TRBD2 (6 bases each). CDR3 length: 13 amino acids. CDR1 and CDR2 from the germline V gene are SGHNT and YYREEE (reference sequence). Trimming stripped 0 bases from V and 9 bases from J, with 10 bases between. CDR3 sequence (DNA): TGTGCCAGCAGCTTGGACGGGGGCCCTGAGCAGTTCTTC. Protein product: CASSLDGGPEQFF. Variable domain in full (rest from reference TRBV5-4 and TRBJ2-1): ETGVTQSPTHLIKTRGQQVTLRCSSQSGHNTVSWYQQALGQGPQFIFQYYREEENGRGNFPPRFSGLQFPNYSSELNVNALELDDSALYLCASSLDGGPEQFFGPGTRLTVL.

The rearrangement links TRBV4-1 to TRBJ1-2; D is undetermined. The CDR3 has 14 amino acids. Germline CDR1 MGHRA, CDR2 YSYEKL. V was trimmed by 0 bases and J by 8 bases, leaving 13 bases between them. The CDR3 region has the DNA TGCGCCAGCAGCCAAGATCGTCAGCCTACGGGCTACACCTTC. As protein: CASSQDRQPTGYTF.

This chain connects TRBV12-2 to TRBJ1-3; the DNA was not compared with TRBD1, the D call given in the table. TRBV12-2 is shown as a pseudogene. This CDR3 is built from 16 residues. For the CDR3, the DNA is TGTGCAAGTCGCTTAAGGACAGGGGGGCCTGGAAACACCATATATTTT. It encodes CASRLRTGGPGNTIYF.

This chain links TRBV11-3 with TRBJ2-2; 14 positions agree with TRBD2. The germline V gene has CDR1 SGHNT and CDR2 YENEEA. The junction had 10 bases not matched to a gene; V was cut back by 6 bases and J by 7 bases. The CDR3 has 17 residues. The CDR3: CASSSTGTSGSIGELFF. The CDR3 bases are TGTGCCAGCAGTTCAACCGGGACTAGCGGGAGTATCGGGGAGCTGTTTTTT.

This chain uses TRBV7-9 with TRBJ1-2, with D tentatively TRBD1 (5 bases). This CDR3 has 12 amino acids. Trimming stripped 1 base from V and 7 bases from J, with 7 bases between. Germline-derived CDR1 and CDR2 are SEHNR and FQNEAQ (reference sequence). The CDR3 loop is CASSLDRRGYTF. In DNA form, the CDR3 reads TGTGCCAGCAGCTTAGACAGGCGTGGCTACACCTTC.

The rearrangement links TRBV7-9 to TRBJ1-3; TRBD1 might be the D (5 bases). Germline V gene sequence: CDR1 SEHNR, CDR2 FQNEAQ (reference sequence). The CDR3 runs 15 residues. V lost 1 base and J lost 4, with 11 bases in between. CDR3 DNA sequence: TGTGCCAGCAGCTTAGAACAGGCCGTCGGAAACACCATATATTTT. Amino acid sequence: CASSLEQAVGNTIYF.

The rearrangement joins TRBV5-1 to TRBJ2-6; 15 bases match TRBD2. CDR1 is SGHRS, CDR2 YFSETQ, per germline. The CDR3 contains 19 residues. Unmatched junction bases numbered 7, after V lost 4 bases and J lost 2 bases. The CDR3 DNA is TGCGCCAGCAGCAGGGGGACTAGCGGGAGGTCTACTGGGGCCAACGTCCTGACTTTC. As protein: CASSRGTSGRSTGANVLTF.

In the case of this clone: A much bigger clone sits one base away, suggesting this may be a read error. This sample includes further DNA sequences coding for the same CDR3. The V and J genes are TRBV5-1 and TRBJ1-1, with unresolved D. CDR3 length: 13 residues. Germline CDR1 SGHRS, CDR2 YFSETQ. V was pared by 0 bases and J by 1 base, with 4 bases between. The CDR3 here is CASSLEWNTEAFF. The CDR3 DNA reads as TGCGCCAGCAGCTTGGAATGGAACACTGAAGCTTTCTTT.

This chain joins TRBV5-4 and TRBJ2-5; possibly TRBD2 for D (6 bases). This CDR3 spans 15 amino acids. Germline CDR1 is SGHNT and CDR2 is YYREEE (reference sequence). V was clipped by 4 bases and J by 4 bases, with 17 bases between them. The CDR3 protein is CASSQSGSPAETQYF. The CDR3, as DNA: TGTGCCAGCAGCCAGAGCGGGTCCCCCGCAGAGACCCAGTACTTC.

The chain recombines TRBV6-5 with TRBJ1-6, with TRBD1 matching over 11 bases. Losses at the gene ends were 7 bases for V and 10 bases for J; bases not matched to a gene: 9. The CDR3 consists of 15 residues. Germline V lookup: CDR1 MNHEY, CDR2 SVGAGI. CDR3 nucleotide sequence: TGTGCCAGCACCTACGGGGACAGGGGGAAGTCACCCCTCCACTTT. Translation gives CASTYGDRGKSPLHF.

The CDR3 DNA sequence: TGTGCCAGCAGCTCGGGACAGAGGGCCACTGAAGCTTTCTTT. Translated, it gives CASSSGQRATEAFF. The chain joins TRBV5-4 to TRBJ1-1, with 7 bases that match TRBD1. Germline assignment: CDR1 SGHNT and CDR2 YYREEE (reference sequence). This CDR3 is built from 14 residues. Losses at the gene ends were 3 bases for V and 4 bases for J; bases not matched to a gene: 6. Using reference TRBV5-4 and TRBJ1-1 for the parts outside the CDR3, the full variable domain is ETGVTQSPTHLIKTRGQQVTLRCSSQSGHNTVSWYQQALGQGPQFIFQYYREEENGRGNFPPRFSGLQFPNYSSELNVNALELDDSALYLCASSSGQRATEAFFGQGTRLTVV.

The V call is TRBV6-1, the J call TRBJ2-1; possible D gene TRBD2, 5 bases. This CDR3 spans 14 amino acids. Deletions cut 5 bases from V and 5 bases from J, with 13 bases between. In germline, CDR1 is MNHNS, CDR2 SASEGT. For the CDR3, the DNA is TGTGCCAGCAGTCCCTACCGGGGAGACAATGAGCAGTTCTTC. Translated, it gives CASSPYRGDNEQFF.

The chain couples TRBV5-1 to TRBJ2-5; the match to TRBD2 covers 9 bases. Germline-derived CDR1 and CDR2 are SGHRS and YFSETQ. The CDR3 length is 16 residues. V lost 1 base, J lost 5 bases, and 9 bases stayed unmatched. Here the CDR3 reads CASSLHGGGAEETQYF. As DNA, the CDR3 is TGCGCCAGCAGCTTGCACGGCGGGGGGGCTGAGGAGACCCAGTACTTC.

CDR3 protein: CASSGTAYTDTQYF. CDR3 sequence (DNA): TGTGCCAGCAGCGGGACAGCTTACACAGATACGCAGTATTTT. The rearrangement links TRBV2 to TRBJ2-3, with 7 positions matching TRBD1. Looked up from germline, CDR1 is SNHLY and CDR2 is FYNNEI. This CDR3 comprises 14 residues. Trimming at V came to 6 bases and at J to 2 bases, leaving 5 bases not matched to a gene.

This clone was observed a few times. The genes are TRBV21-1 and TRBJ1-1. TRBV21-1 counts as a pseudogene. The CDR3 contains 10 residues. In DNA, the CDR3 is TGTGCCAGCAGCACCCGGGATCAAGGTTTT. It translates to CASSTRDQGF.

This clone was seen only once. The identical CDR3 is also encoded by other nucleotide sequences in the sample. The chain recombines TRBV5-1 with TRBJ2-1, with D possibly being TRBD1 (6 bases). There are 14 residues in the CDR3. V was trimmed by 3 bases and J by 2 bases, leaving 9 bases between them. CDR1 SGHRS and CDR2 YFSETQ come from the germline V gene. DNA of the CDR3: TGCGCCAGCAGCTCGACAGGTCCCTACAATGAGCAGTTCTTC. This gives the protein CASSSTGPYNEQFF.

V and J are TRBV6-6 and TRBJ2-7; D possibly corresponds to TRBD1 (6 bases). The germline V gene encodes CDR1 MNHNY and CDR2 SVGAGI (reference sequence). Trimming pared 6 bases from V and 4 bases from J, leaving 16 bases between. The CDR3 is 14 residues long. The CDR3 DNA sequence: TGTGCCAGCAGCCCCCGACAGGCGGTATACGAGCAGTACTTC. This gives the protein CASSPRQAVYEQYF.

The chain joins TRBV2 to TRBJ1-6; the D gene is possibly TRBD1 (6 bases). With 2 bases removed from V and 6 bases from J, the gap between germline ends came to 11 bases. Germline loops: CDR1 SNHLY, CDR2 FYNNEI. The CDR3 totals 15 residues. CDR3 sequence: CASSEQGWGNSPLHF. The CDR3 nucleotides are TGTGCCAGCAGTGAACAGGGGTGGGGTAATTCACCCCTCCACTTT.

V gene TRBV5-1 combines with J gene TRBJ2-7; 14 bases fit TRBD2. V shed 1 base, J shed 6 bases, and the junction held 6 bases outside the gene matches. Germline CDR1 SGHRS, CDR2 YFSETQ. This CDR3 has 16 residues. In nucleotides, the CDR3 is TGCGCCAGCAGCTTGCTGACTAGCGGGGGGGCCGTCGAGCAGTACTTC. Protein sequence: CASSLLTSGGAVEQYF.